This T cell receptor beta chain derives from a study of blood T cell repertoires in COVID-19. The CDR3 contains 13 residues. V was pared by 1 base and J by 5 bases, with 3 bases of the junction left unmatched. Germline V lookup: CDR1 GTSNPN, CDR2 SVGIG (reference sequence). Method: immunoSEQ multiplex PCR; TCRdb's copy keeps in-frame clones and lacks some. The sample lists a few hundred thousand clones; roughly nine tenths were seen once. The sequence was collected from an older woman who had recovered from COVID-19. This sequence joins TRBV30 and TRBJ1-1, with TRBD1 matching over 8 bases. The sample taken for sequencing was PBMCs or T cells enriched from blood (not recorded which). The CDR3 protein is CAWSGTGQTEAFF. The CDR3 nucleotides read TGTGCCTGGAGTGGGACAGGGCAAACTGAAGCTTTCTTT.